This T cell receptor beta chain was found in a study of CD8 T cells in Susac syndrome. About the research overall: Clinically active disease was present in six of the sequenced Susac syndrome patients. Eight of these patients were in remission. Study conclusions and caveats: Where Susac syndrome CD4+ T cell repertoires were concerned, no clonal expansion was evident.

Germline V gene sequence: CDR1 DFQATT, CDR2 SNEGSKA (reference sequence). Losses at the gene ends were 6 bases for V and 1 base for J; bases not matched to a gene: 7. The CDR3 spans 14 residues. On this clonotype: Its antigen is currently unknown.

CD8+ and CD4+ T cells circulating in blood were sequenced for TCR beta. RNA was extracted with the RNeasy kit, and a quantity of roughly 0.45 to 1 ug was reverse transcribed using random hexamers. The method of amplification for TCR beta CDR3 was immunoSEQ multiplex PCR, covering 54 Vbeta and 13 Jbeta. TCRdb reanalysed the immunoSEQ multiplex PCR reads using MiXCR and keeps one entry per CDR3 protein. This table holds 95,000 to 150,000 distinct CDR3 sequences, nearly 96% found once. Sample: CD4+ T cells from PBMCs. This chain uses TRBV20-1 with TRBJ2-5; 8 nucleotides align to TRBD2. This receptor was obtained from a human donor with Susac syndrome. The CDR3 loop reads CSAITSGPQETQYF. The CDR3 DNA is TGCAGTGCAATCACTAGCGGACCCCAAGAGACCCAGTACTTC.